These 27 T cell receptor beta chains came from one sample sequenced in a study of shared clonotypes between healthy human individuals. TCRdb's table, derived via immunoSEQ multiplex PCR, lists solely in-frame clones and lacks some. The sample has about 380,000 clones, just over 95% seen once. The sample was memory CD8+ T cells sorted from blood. Subset in this sample: CD45RO+ cells pooled with CCR7-negative TemRA cells. Source of these receptors: a man in his thirties or forties in good health.

The chain recombines TRBV20-1 with TRBJ1-2, with D perhaps TRBD1 (6 bases). Trimming cost V 5 bases and J 6 bases, with 10 bases left between them. The germline V gene has CDR1 DFQATT and CDR2 SNEGSKA (reference sequence). CDR3 length: 11 amino acids. The CDR3 DNA follows: TGCAGTGCTTCCTACAGGGATGGCTACACCTTC. It codes for CSASYRDGYTF.

The chain joins TRBV5-1 to TRBJ2-7, with TRBD2 matching over 9 bases. V lost 4 bases and J lost 0; bases outside the gene matches: 11. CDR3 length equals 17 residues. Germline loops: CDR1 SGHRS, CDR2 YFSETQ. This chain's CDR3 is CASSKDPGLATSYEQYF. In DNA, the CDR3 is TGCGCCAGCAGCAAAGACCCGGGACTAGCTACCTCCTACGAGCAGTACTTC. The full variable domain, rest sourced from reference TRBV5-1 and TRBJ2-7, is KAGVTQTPRYLIKTRGQQVTLSCSPISGHRSVSWYQQTPGQGLQFLFEYFSETQRNKGNFPGRFSGRQFSNSRSEMNVSTLELGDSALYLCASSKDPGLATSYEQYFGPGTRLTVT.

The chain is built from TRBV7-8 and TRBJ1-3; the D is unclear. V lost 1 base and J 0 bases, leaving 4 bases between the germline ends. Germline V gene sequence: CDR1 SGHVS, CDR2 FQNEAQ. This CDR3 comprises 14 residues. The CDR3 sequence: CASSLVASGNTIYF. In nucleotides, the CDR3 is TGTGCCAGCAGCTTAGTGGCCTCTGGAAACACCATATATTTT.

The chain is built from TRBV19 and TRBJ2-7; 9 nucleotides align to TRBD2. The CDR3 length is 15 residues. Germline CDR1 reads LNHDA; CDR2 reads SQIVND (reference sequence). Trimming removed 5 bases from V and 0 bases from J; junction bases left unmatched: 5. The CDR3 DNA sequence: TGTGCCAGTAGTTCTAGCGGGGCCAGCTCCTACGAGCAGTACTTC. Translating it yields CASSSSGASSYEQYF.

The J gene is TRBJ2-1, the V gene TRBV28; 7 bases fit TRBD1. V shed 4 bases, J shed 12 bases, and the junction held 9 bases outside the gene matches. Germline V lookup: CDR1 MDHEN, CDR2 SYDVKM. CDR3 length equals 13 residues. The CDR3 reads CASSSRQGEGQFF. The DNA for the CDR3 is TGTGCCAGCAGTTCGAGACAGGGCGAGGGGCAGTTCTTC.

The gene calls are TRBV6-1 and TRBJ2-3, with a tentative D call TRBD1 (5 bases). Trimming took 2 bases from V and 6 from J, leaving 12 bases between them. Germline V gene data show CDR1 as MNHNS and CDR2 as SASEGT. This CDR3 contains 14 residues. CDR3 residues: CASSESVRADTQYF. The CDR3 bases are TGTGCCAGCAGTGAATCGGTCAGGGCGGATACGCAGTATTTT.

In regard to this clone: Other DNA sequences in this specimen translate into the identical CDR3. V is TRBV18 and J is TRBJ1-5; D call uncertain. In germline, CDR1 is KGHSH, CDR2 LQKENI. The CDR3 sequence is 13 residues long. V shed 3 bases and J shed 1 base, with 4 bases lying between them. CDR3 in DNA: TGTGCCAGCTCACCGGGAAGCAATCAGCCCCAGCATTTT. Protein sequence: CASSPGSNQPQHF.

The gene calls are TRBV23-1 and TRBJ2-5; D is undetermined. TRBV23-1 is annotated as an ORF whose role is uncertain. This CDR3 has 13 amino acids. V shed 4 bases and J shed 3 bases, with 9 bases lying between them. The CDR3: CASSLWTEETQYF. The CDR3 bases are TGCGCCAGCAGTCTCTGGACGGAAGAGACCCAGTACTTC.

This chain connects TRBV20-1 to TRBJ1-5, with a tentative D call TRBD1 (6 bases). The germline V gene has CDR1 DFQATT and CDR2 SNEGSKA (reference sequence). The CDR3 extends over 11 amino acids. V gave up 7 bases and J gave up 7 bases, with 11 bases separating them. The CDR3 DNA reads TGCAGTGTAGCGGGGGGCCAGCCCCAGCATTTT. This encodes CSVAGGQPQHF.

This chain joins TRBV9 and TRBJ2-1; TRBD2 aligns across 8 bases. V shed 0 bases, J shed 3 bases, and the junction held 2 bases outside the gene matches. Germline assignment: CDR1 SGDLS and CDR2 YYNGEE. The CDR3 is 15 amino acids. The DNA for the CDR3 is TGTGCCAGCAGCGTAGAAGCGGGAGACTACAATGAGCAGTTCTTC. Amino acids: CASSVEAGDYNEQFF.

The rearrangement uses TRBV30 and TRBJ2-2; 11 nucleotides align to TRBD2. The germline V gene has CDR1 GTSNPN and CDR2 SVGIG (reference sequence). The CDR3 extends over 14 amino acids. Unmatched junction bases numbered 6, after V lost 8 bases and J lost 4 bases. The CDR3 loop reads CAGRLAGGTGELFF. The CDR3 region has the DNA TGTGCCGGACGGCTAGCGGGAGGCACCGGGGAGCTGTTTTTT.

The count of this clone is one. The CDR3 DNA sequence: TGTGCCAGCAGTAGACTGCTAGCGGGAGGTGAGCAGTTCTTC. It is translated as CASSRLLAGGEQFF. This chain connects TRBV27 to TRBJ2-1; 11 positions agree with TRBD2. V lost 5 bases to trimming and J lost 9 bases; unmatched junction nucleotides: 6. The CDR3 is made up of 14 amino acids. Germline V gives CDR1 MNHEY, CDR2 SMNVEV (reference sequence).

This chain joins TRBV5-1 and TRBJ2-3, with D perhaps given as TRBD1 or TRBD2 (5 bases each). Germline V lookup: CDR1 SGHRS, CDR2 YFSETQ. This CDR3 is built from 16 residues. Deletions cut 0 bases from V and 0 bases from J, with 11 bases between. The CDR3 loop reads CASSLAGTVSTDTQYF. The DNA for the CDR3 is TGCGCCAGCAGCTTGGCCGGGACGGTTAGCACAGATACGCAGTATTTT.

The CDR3 loop reads CASRGGSTNEKLFF. Here the CDR3 DNA reads TGTGCCAGCAGGGGGGGGTCAACTAATGAAAAACTGTTTTTT. The chain is built from TRBV2 and TRBJ1-4; D is perhaps TRBD1 (5 bases). The germline CDR1 and CDR2 sequences are SNHLY and FYNNEI. The CDR3 runs to 14 residues. V lost 6 bases, J lost 0 bases, and 8 bases lay in between.

V usage is TRBV15 and J usage is TRBJ1-1; a weak D match, TRBD1 (6 bases). This CDR3 is 14 amino acids long. Germline V gene lookup returns CDR1 LNHNV and CDR2 YYDKDF (reference sequence). V lost 3 bases, J lost 3 bases, and 11 bases lay in between. This chain's CDR3 is CATSRRQDHTEAFF. The CDR3 bases are TGTGCCACCAGCAGGCGACAGGATCACACTGAAGCTTTCTTT. Full variable domain (rest looked up from reference TRBV15 and TRBJ1-1): DAMVIQNPRYQVTQFGKPVTLSCSQTLNHNVMYWYQQKSSQAPKLLFHYYDKDFNNEADTPDNFQSRRPNTSFCFLDIRSPGLGDTAMYLCATSRRQDHTEAFFGQGTRLTVV.

The chain couples TRBV27 to TRBJ2-4; TRBD2 matches 10 bases. V dropped 5 bases and J dropped 0; count of bases not matched to a gene: 10. The CDR3 is 18 residues long. The germline gives CDR1 MNHEY, CDR2 SMNVEV (reference sequence). The chain's CDR3 is CASSPRWTSGIAKNIQYF. The DNA of the CDR3 is TGTGCCAGCAGTCCCAGATGGACTAGCGGAATAGCCAAAAACATTCAGTACTTC.

The J gene is TRBJ2-3, the V gene TRBV19; 7 bases map to TRBD2. This CDR3 spans 15 amino acids. CDR1 is LNHDA and CDR2 is SQIVND in the germline V gene (reference sequence). The junction had 0 bases not matched to a gene; V was cut back by 0 bases and J by 0 bases. The CDR3 region is CASSIDSGSTDTQYF. In DNA, the CDR3 is TGTGCCAGTAGTATAGATAGCGGGAGCACAGATACGCAGTATTTT.

The V and J genes are TRBV6-5 and TRBJ2-1, with D perhaps being TRBD1 or TRBD2 (6 bases each). Trimming left V 5 bases short and J 0 bases short, with 11 bases between. CDR3 length: 15 amino acids. Germline assignment: CDR1 MNHEY and CDR2 SVGAGI. CDR3 bases: TGTGCCAGCAGTCCCCGGGGGCTCTCCTACAATGAGCAGTTCTTC. The encoded protein is CASSPRGLSYNEQFF.

This clone appeared once. The genes are TRBV28 and TRBJ1-1; 9 bases match TRBD1. Germline CDR1 is MDHEN and CDR2 is SYDVKM. Germline trimming cut 8 bases from V and 4 bases from J; bases unmatched to any gene: 8. This CDR3 comprises 14 residues. DNA for the CDR3: TGTGCCAGCCTGGACAGGGGAGCCGGCACTGAAGCTTTCTTT. This sequence encodes CASLDRGAGTEAFF.

This chain uses TRBV2 with TRBJ1-3; 8 bases map to TRBD1. CDR1 is SNHLY and CDR2 is FYNNEI in the germline V gene. V lost 6 bases, J lost 4 bases, and 5 bases stayed unmatched. The length of the CDR3 is 14 residues. The CDR3 sequence is CASSPDRGGNTIYF. In nucleotides, the CDR3 is TGTGCCAGCAGCCCCGACAGGGGAGGAAACACCATATATTTT. The whole variable domain, filled in from reference TRBV2 and TRBJ1-3, reads EPEVTQTPSHQVTQMGQEVILRCVPISNHLYFYWYRQILGQKVEFLVSFYNNEISEKSEIFDDQFSVERPDGSNFTLKIRSTKLEDSAMYFCASSPDRGGNTIYFGEGSWLTVV.

The V gene is TRBV6-1, the J gene TRBJ2-7; the D gene is possibly TRBD2 (6 bases). V was trimmed by 6 bases and J by 0 bases, leaving 12 bases between them. The CDR3 runs 14 residues. The V gene's germline CDR1 is MNHNS and CDR2 SASEGT. The CDR3 nucleotides read TGTGCCAGCAGGCCCGGGACTGGCTCCTACGAGCAGTACTTC. Amino acids: CASRPGTGSYEQYF.

The gene calls are TRBV2 and TRBJ1-4, with D maybe TRBD1 (5 bases). The CDR3 is 11 residues long. V lost 8 bases to trimming and J lost 7 bases, with 8 bases between them. CDR1 is SNHLY and CDR2 is FYNNEI in the germline V gene. DNA of the CDR3: TGTGCCAGCGGGGCAAGTGAAAAACTGTTTTTT. This gives the protein CASGASEKLFF.

The rearrangement links TRBV10-3 to TRBJ2-7, with D perhaps matching TRBD1 (6 bases). Germline assignment: CDR1 ENHRY and CDR2 SYGVKD. V was shortened by 2 bases and J by 4 bases, with 15 bases between the two germline ends. This CDR3 comprises 15 residues. CDR3 region: CAISEKWRQGYEQYF. In nucleotides, the CDR3 is TGTGCCATCAGTGAGAAATGGCGGCAGGGGTACGAGCAGTACTTC.

This chain joins TRBV7-9 and TRBJ2-1; D is ambiguous. The CDR3 covers 16 residues. Germline V gene sequence: CDR1 SEHNR, CDR2 FQNEAQ (reference sequence). V was pared by 4 bases and J by 0 bases, with 13 bases between. CDR3 nucleotide sequence: TGTGCCAGCAGCTCCCAAAAAATTAGCTCCTACAATGAGCAGTTCTTC. This translates into CASSSQKISSYNEQFF.

The chain is built from TRBV14 and TRBJ2-7, with D unclear. Germline CDR1 is SGHDN and CDR2 is FVKESK. V was pared by 4 bases and J by 0 bases, with 10 bases between. The CDR3 length is 14 residues. CDR3 loop: CASSPQINSYEQYF. The CDR3 bases are TGTGCCAGCAGCCCCCAGATCAACTCCTACGAGCAGTACTTC. The full variable domain, with the rest looked up from reference TRBV14 and TRBJ2-7, is EAGVTQFPSHSVIEKGQTVTLRCDPISGHDNLYWYRRVMGKEIKFLLHFVKESKQDESGMPNNRFLAERTGGTYSTLKVQPAELEDSGVYFCASSPQINSYEQYFGPGTRLTVT.

The rearrangement links TRBV10-3 to TRBJ1-3; D gene ambiguous. Germline CDR1 reads ENHRY; CDR2 reads SYGVKD. The CDR3 totals 14 residues. Between the trimmed V and J ends, which lost 3 bases and 0 bases, there was a span of 6 bases. The CDR3 coding sequence is TGTGCCATCAGTGACAGGAACTCTGGAAACACCATATATTTT. Residues: CAISDRNSGNTIYF.

The rearrangement uses TRBV15 and TRBJ2-7; TRBD1 agrees at 8 bases. CDR3 length: 15 amino acids. The germline gives CDR1 LNHNV, CDR2 YYDKDF (reference sequence). V lost 3 bases to trimming and J lost 3 bases; unmatched junction nucleotides: 7. The CDR3 region has the DNA TGTGCCACCAGCAGTATTCGGACAGGGCGCTACGAGCAGTACTTC. Its protein product is CATSSIRTGRYEQYF.